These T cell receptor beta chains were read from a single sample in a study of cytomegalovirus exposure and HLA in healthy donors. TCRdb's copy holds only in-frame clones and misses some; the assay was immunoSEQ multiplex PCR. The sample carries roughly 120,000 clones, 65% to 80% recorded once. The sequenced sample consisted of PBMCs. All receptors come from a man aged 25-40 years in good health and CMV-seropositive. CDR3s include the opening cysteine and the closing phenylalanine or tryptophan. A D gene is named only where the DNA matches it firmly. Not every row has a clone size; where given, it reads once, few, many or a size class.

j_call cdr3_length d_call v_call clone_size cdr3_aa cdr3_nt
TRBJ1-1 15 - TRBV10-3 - CAIRAAGEGVPEAFF TGTGCCATCAGGGCTGCCGGGGAGGGAGTGCCTGAAGCTTTCTTT
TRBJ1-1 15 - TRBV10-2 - CASSESSAGPCEAFF TGCGCCAGCAGTGAGTCGTCGGCGGGACCGTGTGAAGCTTTCTTT
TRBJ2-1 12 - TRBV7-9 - CASSSNYNEQFF TGTGCCAGCAGCTCTAATTACAATGAGCAGTTCTTC
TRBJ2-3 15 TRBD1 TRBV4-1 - CASSQGGGSTDTQYF TGCGCCAGCAGCCAAGGAGGGGGCAGCACAGATACGCAGTATTTT
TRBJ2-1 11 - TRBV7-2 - CASSLAYEQFF TGTGCCAGCAGCTTAGCCTATGAGCAGTTCTTC
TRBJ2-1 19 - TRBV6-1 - CASSESHYVAGQTYNEQFF TGTGCCAGCAGTGAAAGTCATTACGTGGCGGGCCAGACCTACAATGAGCAGTTCTTC
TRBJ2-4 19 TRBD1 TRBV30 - CAWSRDRSLSILAKNIQYF TGTGCCTGGAGCCGGGACAGGAGCCTTTCCATCCTAGCCAAAAACATTCAGTACTTC
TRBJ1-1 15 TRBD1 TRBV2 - CASSLEGTGRTEAFF TGTGCCAGCAGTCTGGAGGGGACAGGGAGGACTGAAGCTTTCTTT
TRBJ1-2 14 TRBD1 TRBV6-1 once CASSESRTGRGYPF TGTGCCAGCAGTGAATCCCGGACAGGAAGAGGCTACCCCTTC
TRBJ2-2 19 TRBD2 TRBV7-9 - CASSEVPFAGGRRTGELFF TGTGCCAGCAGCGAGGTCCCCTTCGCGGGGGGGCGGCGCACCGGGGAGCTGTTTTTT
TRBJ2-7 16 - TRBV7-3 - CASSPTPWTASYEQYF TGTGCCAGCAGCCCCACTCCTTGGACAGCTTCCTACGAGCAGTACTTC
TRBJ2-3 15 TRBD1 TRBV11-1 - CASSPRDRDTDTQYF TGTGCCAGCAGCCCTCGGGACAGAGACACAGATACGCAGTATTTT
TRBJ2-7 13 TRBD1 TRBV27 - CASSLNRGREQYF TGTGCCAGCAGTTTAAACAGGGGGCGCGAGCAGTACTTC
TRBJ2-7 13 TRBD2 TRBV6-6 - CASRAGLAVEQYF TGTGCCAGCAGAGCGGGACTAGCTGTCGAGCAGTACTTC
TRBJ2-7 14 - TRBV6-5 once CASSVRDNSYEQYF TGTGCCAGCAGTGTCCGGGACAACTCCTACGAGCAGTACTTC
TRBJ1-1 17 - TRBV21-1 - CASSLRRREVVNTEAFF TGTGCCAGCAGCCTTCGGAGGAGGGAGGTCGTGAACACTGAAGCTTTCTTT
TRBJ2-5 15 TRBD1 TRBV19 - CASSMLLTGEETQYF TGTGCCAGTAGTATGCTCTTGACAGGGGAGGAGACCCAGTACTTC
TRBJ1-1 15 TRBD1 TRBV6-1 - CASSSTDRGRTEAFF TGTGCCAGCAGTTCCACGGACAGGGGAAGGACTGAAGCTTTCTTT
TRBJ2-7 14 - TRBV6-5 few CASRQTAPTYEQYF TGTGCCAGCAGACAGACAGCCCCTACCTACGAGCAGTACTTC
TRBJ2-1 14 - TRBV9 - CASSVAGRDNEQFF TGTGCCAGCAGCGTAGCTGGGCGGGACAATGAGCAGTTCTTC
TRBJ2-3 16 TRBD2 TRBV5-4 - CASSLALAGTTDTQYF TGTGCCAGCAGCTTGGCGCTAGCGGGGACCACAGATACGCAGTATTTT
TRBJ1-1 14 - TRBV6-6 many CASSYSTADTEAFF TGTGCCAGCAGTTACTCGACGGCGGACACTGAAGCTTTCTTT
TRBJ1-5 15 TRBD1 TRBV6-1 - CASSEPWDRNQPQHF TGTGCCAGCAGTGAACCCTGGGACAGAAATCAGCCCCAGCATTTT
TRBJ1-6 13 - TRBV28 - CASSSSVNSPLHF TGTGCCAGCAGTTCCTCTGTTAATTCACCCCTCCACTTT
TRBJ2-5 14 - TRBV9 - CASSVGTAQETQYF TGTGCCAGCAGCGTAGGGACAGCACAAGAGACCCAGTACTTC
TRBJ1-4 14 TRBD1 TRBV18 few CASSTGTGYEKLFF TGTGCCAGCTCAACCGGGACAGGGTATGAAAAACTGTTTTTT